Here is one T cell receptor beta chain with its context. Its antigen remains unidentified. No much larger clone is present one base from it, and per-base qualities are unavailable. The time point label here, explained by the study, means: about 28 days (+/-7) after the second vaccine dose. In the paper's terms, the treatment or condition label means: meningococcal conjugate vaccine given as trial control. The vaccinee samples were drawn from two UK trials, COV001 and COV002, one of which was a single-blind randomized controlled phase 2/3 trial testing AZD1222 (ChAdOx1 nCoV-19) in healthy adults. Trial participant PBMC samples were collected at day 0 and day 28 after the second dose for TCRbeta chain sequencing. The record originates from a study of T cell responses to AZD1222 COVID-19 vaccine (dated by TCRdb to about 2021). Background on the whole study: A total of over 230 trial participants underwent TCR sequencing, of whom some 210 received two doses of AZD1222 and about 26 received two doses of the MenACWY control vaccine. Enrollment into the trials was organized by age into subgroups of 18-55, 56-69 and 70-plus years, and those subgroups contained roughly 150, 30 and 60 TCR-sequenced participants, respectively.

Broad study findings and their caveats: Participants were mostly white British, with more females than males. The authors suggested clonal diversity may have been underestimated. The whole spike protein was spanned by vaccine-associated CD4 TCRs, and dominant responses were seen in regions 160-218 and 743-854. Because no samples from the day 14 peak response were available, repertoires could be characterized only after the peak T cell response. Epitopes outside the regions mutated in the B.1.351 and B.1.1.7 variants were reportedly recognized by nearly half of the unique spike-specific TCRs. Only five to seven AZD1222 recipients were SARS-CoV-2 seropositive at baseline, limiting conclusions about previously exposed vaccinees. In the small 56-69-year group, the increase in depth fell short of significance, most likely because of low power. After two AZD1222 doses, both the breadth and the depth of spike-specific TCRs were significantly higher than at day 0 and than in MenACWY recipients.

From the cysteine through the phenylalanine, the CDR3 covers 13 amino acids. The only DNA kept is the CDR3, 39 bases in frame from the first base. The germline V end is reduced by 4 bases and the J end by 7 bases; junction bases left unmatched: 5. According to the germline V gene, CDR1 reads MNHEY and CDR2 reads SVGEGT. The CDR3 regions of human TCRbeta chains were analyzed by immunosequencing. On the authors' methods: Repertoire TCRs were matched against a reference library of SARS-CoV-2-specific TCRs generated with the MIRA antigen-specificity platform. Breadth was defined as the fraction of unique TCRs that were SARS-CoV-2-associated. Depth was defined as the fraction of total T cells that were SARS-CoV-2-associated. Using the MIRA data, every spike-specific TCR was mapped to the spike region that the TCR reacted to and assigned to either a CD4 or a CD8 class. Log10-transformed breadth and depth values were compared by one-way ANOVA with Sidak's multiple comparisons tests. TCRdb's version of the immuneACCESS table is confined to in-frame rearrangements and falls short of the full clone set. An unresolved V gene accounts for under half of the shortfall where checked; the remainder is of unknown origin. V and J calls and clone size are as listed in that table; D and trimming were resolved from the DNA. Recorded for this sample are 180,000 or so clones; about 87% of them occurred a single time. About 4.1% of the sample lies in the top ten.

The specimen was peripheral blood, collected 28 days after the second dose of the MenACWY control vaccine. The TCR originated in an adult who received the MenACWY meningococcal vaccine as a control. The chain couples TRBV6-2 or TRBV6-3 to TRBJ2-5, and 8 junctional nucleotides match TRBD1. The CDR3 protein: CASSWGQEGTQYF. The DNA sequence reads TGTGCCAGCAGTTGGGGACAGGAAGGGACCCAGTACTTC.